The source of this T cell receptor (beta chain) is a study of CXCR3-negative and CXCR3-positive naive CD8 T cells. The study, taken as a whole, reports: TRB CDR3s of CXCR3-positive naive cells were more hydrophobic than those of CXCR3-negative naive cells. With respect to TRBV-TRBJ usage, naive CXCR3-negative and CXCR3-positive cells were similar; memory differed.

A CD45RO-CCR7+CD27+CD95- profile was what naive CD8+ T cells displayed. CDR1 ENHRY and CDR2 SYGVKD come from the germline V gene. The CDR3 totals 13 residues. Regarding this clonotype: The antigen remains unidentified.

It was by 5' RACE with UMI labels that the TRB cDNA libraries were prepared. TCRdb reprocessed the 5' RACE reads, with one entry per CDR3 protein and no DNA. This sample contains fewer than 90,000 distinct CDR3 sequences. The receptor comes from a human donor in good health. Some clones in this sample may be carry-over from other donors' samples. The chain is built from TRBV10-3 and TRBJ2-7; the D gene TCRdb calls, TRBD1, cannot be checked with no DNA. The sample was naive CXCR3- CD8+ T cells from blood. Sample subset: CD45RO-CCR7+CD27+CD95- naive CD8+ T cells lacking CXCR3 (TNR3-). CDR3 loop: CAMGRDGVSEQYF.